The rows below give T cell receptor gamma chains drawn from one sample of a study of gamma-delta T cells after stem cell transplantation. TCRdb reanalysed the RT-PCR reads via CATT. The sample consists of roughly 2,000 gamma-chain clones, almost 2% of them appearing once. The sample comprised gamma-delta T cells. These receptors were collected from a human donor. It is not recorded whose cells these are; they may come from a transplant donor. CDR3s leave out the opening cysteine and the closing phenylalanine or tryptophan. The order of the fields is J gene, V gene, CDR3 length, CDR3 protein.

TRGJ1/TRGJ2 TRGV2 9 ATWDGIDKL
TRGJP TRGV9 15 ALWEPTGELGKKIKV
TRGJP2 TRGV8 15 ATWDRPSDSSDWIKT
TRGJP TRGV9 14 ALWEARELGKKIKV
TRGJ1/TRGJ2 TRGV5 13 ATWDRLRNYYKKL
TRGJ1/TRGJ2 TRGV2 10 ATWDGRGKKL
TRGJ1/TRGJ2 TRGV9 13 ALWEVAFNYYKKL
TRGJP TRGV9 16 ALWETPLQELGKKIKV
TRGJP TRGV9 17 ALWEEALQQELGKKIKV
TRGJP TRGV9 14 ALWEGAELGKKIKV
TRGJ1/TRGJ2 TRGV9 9 ALPVRAGKL
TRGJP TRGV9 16 ALWEVPPQELGKKIKV
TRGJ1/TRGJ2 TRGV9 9 ALWEGYKKL
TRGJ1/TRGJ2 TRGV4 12 ATWDTLSHYKKL
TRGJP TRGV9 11 ASQELGKKIKV
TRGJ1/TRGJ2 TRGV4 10 ATWDDYYKKL
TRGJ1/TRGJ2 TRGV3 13 ATWDRPRGYYKKL
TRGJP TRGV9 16 ALWEVQFSELGKKIKV
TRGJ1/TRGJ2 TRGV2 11 ATWDPFYYKKL
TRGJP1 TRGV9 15 ALWETALKSTGWFKI
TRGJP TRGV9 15 ALWEVLGELGKKIKV
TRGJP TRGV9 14 ALWELTELGKKIKV
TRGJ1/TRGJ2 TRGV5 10 ATWDSYYKKL
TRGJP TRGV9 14 ALWEQVELGKKIKV
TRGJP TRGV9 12 ALWEVLGKKIKV
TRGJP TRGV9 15 ALWEVVGELGKKIKV
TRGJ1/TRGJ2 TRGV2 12 ATWDGPPYYKKL
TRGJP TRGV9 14 ALWEFQELGKKIKV
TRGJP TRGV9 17 ALWEVPGKKELGKKIKV
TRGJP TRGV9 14 ALWEFAELGKKIKV
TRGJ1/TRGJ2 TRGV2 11 ATWDAVLYKKL
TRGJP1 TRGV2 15 ATWDGRDDTTGWFKI
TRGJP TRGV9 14 ALWEVVELGKKIKV
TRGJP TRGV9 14 ALWEVIELGKKIKV
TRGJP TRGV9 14 ALWKLQELGKKIKV
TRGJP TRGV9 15 ALWETQQELGKKIKV
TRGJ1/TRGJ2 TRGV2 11 ATWDGSYYKKL
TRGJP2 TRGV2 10 ATWDGIWIKT
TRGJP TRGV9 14 ALWERTELGKKIKV
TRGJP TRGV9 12 ALWELSGKKIKV
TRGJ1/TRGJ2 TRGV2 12 ATWDGILYYKKL
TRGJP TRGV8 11 ATPELGKKIKV
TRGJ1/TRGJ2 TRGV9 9 ALWEVRNKL
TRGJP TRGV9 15 ALWEVIEELGKKIKV
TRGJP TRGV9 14 ALWAPGGLGKKIKV
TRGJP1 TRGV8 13 ATWDRLFGGWFKI
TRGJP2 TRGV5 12 ATWERENDWIKT
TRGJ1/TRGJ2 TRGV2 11 ATWDGNYYKKL
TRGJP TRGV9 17 ALWEVRVPRELGKKIKV
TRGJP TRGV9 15 ALWEVYVELGKKIKV
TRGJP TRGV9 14 ALWEAQGLGKKIKV
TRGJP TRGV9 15 ALWEVGQELGKKIKV
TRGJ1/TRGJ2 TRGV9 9 ALWPYYKKL
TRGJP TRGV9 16 ALWEVPPRQLGKKIKV
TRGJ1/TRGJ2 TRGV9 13 ALWEVPLYYYKKL
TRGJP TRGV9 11 ALKELGKKIKV
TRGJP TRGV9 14 ALWRDQELGKKIKV
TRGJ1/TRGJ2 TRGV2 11 ATWDADYYKKL
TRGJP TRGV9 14 ALWEVKELGKKIKV
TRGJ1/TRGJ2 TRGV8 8 AVCPYKKL